The 22 T cell receptor beta chains below all came from one sample that was sequenced in a study of blood T cell repertoires in COVID-19. Sequencing was performed with immunoSEQ multiplex PCR; in TCRdb, only in-frame clones are kept and a portion is missing. There are fewer than 200,000 clones in the sample; 70% to 90% occur only once, and around 4.8% lies in the top ten. Sequencing input: PBMCs or T cells enriched from blood (not recorded which). These receptors were collected from a woman aged 50 to 65 who had recovered from COVID-19.

The chain links TRBV3-1 (or the pseudogene TRBV3-2) to TRBJ2-1; no reliable D call. This CDR3 region has 15 residues. Trimming cost V 1 base and J 8 bases, with 15 bases left between them. In germline, CDR1 is LGHDT, CDR2 YNNKEL (reference sequence). Here the CDR3 DNA reads TGTGCCAGCAGCCAAGCGTATTCGGGTCGGGATGAGCAGTTCTTC. Protein: CASSQAYSGRDEQFF.

Comments on this clone: This sample includes further DNA sequences coding for the same CDR3. This chain links TRBV3-1 (or the pseudogene TRBV3-2) with TRBJ1-2; 8 nucleotides align to TRBD1. The CDR3 consists of 15 residues. Trimming took 2 bases from V and 4 from J; bases not matched to a gene: 6. Germline CDR1 reads LGHDT; CDR2 reads YNNKEL (reference sequence). This CDR3 reads CASSQFRTGSYGYTF. CDR3 sequence (DNA): TGTGCCAGCAGCCAATTTAGGACAGGGAGCTATGGCTACACCTTC.

The chain uses TRBV28 and TRBJ2-1; TRBD1 agrees at 8 bases. V shed 5 bases and J 15 bases; nucleotides not matched to a gene: 6. Germline CDR1 reads MDHEN; CDR2 reads SYDVKM. This CDR3 comprises 11 residues. The CDR3 spells CASSIQGASFF. The CDR3 DNA sequence: TGTGCCAGCAGTATTCAGGGGGCGTCGTTCTTC.

The chain carries TRBV6-5 and TRBJ1-2; no definite D call. This CDR3 spans 12 amino acids. V gave up 4 bases and J gave up 8 bases, with 11 bases separating them. Germline V gene sequence: CDR1 MNHEY, CDR2 SVGAGI. DNA of the CDR3: TGTGCCAGCAGTTTTCGGACTGGCGGCTACACCTTC. Translation: CASSFRTGGYTF.

V usage is TRBV2 and J usage is TRBJ1-1; no reliable D call. V was pared by 5 bases and J by 6 bases, with 16 bases between. The germline V gene has CDR1 SNHLY and CDR2 FYNNEI. The CDR3 is 14 residues long. CDR3 sequence (DNA): TGTGCCAGCAGTCTAGATACCGGTCGGGCTGAAGCTTTCTTT. The encoded protein is CASSLDTGRAEAFF.

The chain links TRBV28 to TRBJ2-5, with a possible D match to TRBD2 (7 bases). V was cut by 2 bases and J by 0 bases, with 10 bases left in between. Germline V gene sequence: CDR1 MDHEN, CDR2 SYDVKM. This CDR3 is built from 15 residues. The CDR3 reads CASSLGGADQETQYF. CDR3 in DNA: TGTGCCAGCAGTTTAGGGGGGGCGGACCAAGAGACCCAGTACTTC.

Only one count was recorded for this clone. The rearrangement links TRBV24-1 to TRBJ2-7; weak D call: TRBD2 (5 bases). The V end was cut by 7 bases, the J end by 4 bases, with 7 bases between. Per germline, CDR1 KGHDR and CDR2 SFDVKD. The CDR3 sequence is 11 residues long. The CDR3 region is CATRPGYEQYV. The CDR3 region has the DNA TGTGCCACCAGGCCGGGGTACGAGCAGTACGTC.

This chain uses TRBV28 with TRBJ1-5; D gene unclear. Germline assignment: CDR1 MDHEN and CDR2 SYDVKM. Trimming took off 10 bases at V and 7 bases at J, with 20 bases between the two ends. CDR3 length equals 14 residues. This chain's CDR3 is CATWPLEGGQPQHF. The CDR3 DNA reads TGTGCCACCTGGCCCCTTGAGGGCGGGCAGCCCCAGCATTTT.

The genes are TRBV15 and TRBJ1-5, with D hard to call. Trimming took 8 bases from V and 4 from J, leaving 9 bases between them. The germline V gene has CDR1 LNHNV and CDR2 YYDKDF (reference sequence). The CDR3 contains 12 residues. The CDR3 spells CATGRENQPQHF. The CDR3 bases are TGTGCCACCGGACGGGAAAATCAGCCCCAGCATTTT.

V and J are TRBV14 and TRBJ2-5; 9 bases line up with TRBD2. Germline V gene data show CDR1 as SGHDN and CDR2 as FVKESK. This CDR3 comprises 17 residues. With 4 bases clipped from V and 1 base from J, the junction kept 10 bases outside the gene matches. The CDR3 spells CASSPRGLAGSQETQYF. The CDR3 DNA reads as TGTGCCAGCAGCCCCCGGGGGCTAGCGGGATCCCAAGAGACCCAGTACTTC.

The gene calls are TRBV30 and TRBJ2-6; D gene unclear. This CDR3 has 12 residues. Germline V lookup: CDR1 GTSNPN, CDR2 SVGIG (reference sequence). The V and J ends lost 4 bases and 1 base respectively, with 2 bases between them. CDR3 protein: CAWTSGANVLTF. CDR3 coding DNA: TGTGCCTGGACTTCTGGGGCCAACGTCCTGACTTTC.

The chain employs TRBV5-6 and TRBJ2-2, with D perhaps matching TRBD2 (5 bases). Germline values: CDR1 SGHDT, CDR2 YYEEEE. The CDR3 has 16 residues. Trimming took 4 bases from V and 3 from J, leaving 16 bases between them. CDR3 DNA sequence: TGTGCCAGCAGCCCCCTCCAACAGCGGTACACCGGGGAGCTGTTTTTT. Protein: CASSPLQQRYTGELFF.

J is TRBJ2-1 and V is TRBV5-1; 9 bases align to TRBD2. The CDR3 covers 16 residues. The trim removed 6 bases at V and 5 bases at J, leaving 12 bases unmatched. Per the germline V gene, CDR1 is SGHRS and CDR2 is YFSETQ. The CDR3 sequence is CASKRLAAESNNEQFF. In DNA, the CDR3 is TGCGCCAGCAAAAGACTAGCGGCGGAGTCCAACAATGAGCAGTTCTTC.

V is TRBV29-1 and J is TRBJ1-2; perhaps TRBD1 as D (6 bases). This CDR3 contains 13 residues. CDR1 SQVTM and CDR2 ANQGSEA come from the germline V gene. Trimming left V 0 bases short and J 7 bases short, with 12 bases between. The DNA for the CDR3 is TGCAGCGTTGAAGACTGGGGGACACGTGGCTACACCTTC. It translates to CSVEDWGTRGYTF. Full variable domain (outside the CDR3, taken from reference TRBV29-1 and TRBJ1-2): SAVISQKPSRDICQRGTSLTIQCQVDSQVTMMFWYRQQPGQSLTLIATANQGSEATYESGFVIDKFPISRPNLTFSTLTVSNMSPEDSSIYLCSVEDWGTRGYTFGSGTRLTVV.

The gene calls are TRBV5-1 and TRBJ2-3; 9 bases are shared with TRBD2. The germline CDR1 and CDR2 sequences are SGHRS and YFSETQ. Trimming cost V 5 bases and J 2 bases; bases outside gene matches: 3. The CDR3 loop spans 14 amino acids. CDR3 DNA sequence: TGCGCCAGCAGGGGGACTAGCCTCACAGATACGCAGTATTTT. Translated: CASRGTSLTDTQYF.

The gene calls are TRBV7-8 and TRBJ1-1; possible D gene TRBD1, 6 bases. This CDR3 spans 14 amino acids. V was trimmed by 8 bases and J by 1 base, leaving 14 bases between them. Germline V gene lookup returns CDR1 SGHVS and CDR2 FQNEAQ. CDR3 region: CASGSGGQNTEAFF. CDR3 in DNA: TGTGCCAGCGGTTCCGGGGGGCAGAACACTGAAGCTTTCTTT.

This sequence joins TRBV6-5 and TRBJ1-1; 10 nucleotides agree with TRBD1. The CDR3 loop spans 15 amino acids. Germline CDR1 is MNHEY and CDR2 is SVGAGI. J was trimmed by 4 bases and V by 6 bases; bases with no gene match: 8. The CDR3: CASRPYRTGGTEAFF. CDR3 nucleotide sequence: TGTGCCAGCAGACCCTATCGGACAGGGGGCACTGAAGCTTTCTTT.

J is TRBJ1-2 and V is TRBV6-2 or TRBV6-3; D unresolved. The CDR3 is 15 amino acids. With 5 bases removed from V and 4 bases from J, the gap between germline ends came to 17 bases. CDR1 is MNHEY, CDR2 SVGEGT, per germline. The CDR3, as DNA: TGTGCCAGCAGTCTTCTCGGGTGGCTCACCTATGGCTACACCTTC. Translated: CASSLLGWLTYGYTF.

V usage is TRBV5-4 and J usage is TRBJ1-2, with a tentative D call TRBD1 (5 bases). Germline-derived CDR1 and CDR2 are SGHNT and YYREEE (reference sequence). This CDR3 spans 13 amino acids. The germline V and J ends were trimmed by 4 bases and 8 bases, with 15 bases remaining between them. In DNA form, the CDR3 reads TGTGCCAGCAGCCTAAGAGGGGCGGGGGGCTACACCTTC. Amino acid sequence: CASSLRGAGGYTF. Supplemented by reference TRBV5-4 and TRBJ1-2, the full variable domain reads ETGVTQSPTHLIKTRGQQVTLRCSSQSGHNTVSWYQQALGQGPQFIFQYYREEENGRGNFPPRFSGLQFPNYSSELNVNALELDDSALYLCASSLRGAGGYTFGSGTRLTVV.

The rearrangement uses TRBV12-5 and TRBJ2-3; 8 bases are a match to TRBD2. Trimming took 3 bases from V and 2 from J; bases not matched to a gene: 10. This CDR3 region has 17 residues. Germline CDR1 and CDR2: LGHNT and FRNRAP. CDR3 nucleotides: TGTGCTAGTGGTTTATCCCCGGGACTAGGAATCACAGATACGCAGTATTTT. This sequence encodes CASGLSPGLGITDTQYF.

This rearrangement joins TRBV6-6 to TRBJ1-5, with unresolved D. CDR3 size: 13 residues. The ends were cut back, 6 bases at V and 7 bases at J, with 13 bases in the middle. Germline V CDR1 and CDR2: MNHNY, SVGAGI (reference sequence). CDR3 sequence: CASSRPDNQPQHF. In nucleotides, the CDR3 is TGTGCCAGCAGCCGCCCAGACAACCAGCCCCAGCATTTT.

J is TRBJ1-2 and V is TRBV11-3; D remains ambiguous. The CDR3 runs 16 residues. Deletions cut 5 bases from V and 0 bases from J, with 16 bases between. Germline assignment: CDR1 SGHNT and CDR2 YENEEA. The CDR3 DNA reads TGTGCCAGCAGCCAATATCTACAGCTGACTAACTATGGCTACACCTTC. Residues: CASSQYLQLTNYGYTF.